This is a list of T cell receptor beta chains from one sample in a study of T cell changes during pregnancy in multiple sclerosis. Libraries were prepared by immunoSEQ multiplex PCR; TCRdb keeps only in-frame clonotypes and omits some of them. Of just under 100,000 clones in the sample, roughly 92% were seen once. The specimen was peripheral blood, collected after pregnancy. These receptors were collected from a female donor with multiple sclerosis, enrolled in a pregnancy study. Each CDR3 is given with its conserved first and last residue. The order of the fields is V gene, J gene, D gene, clone size, CDR3 DNA, CDR3 protein. A D gene is named only where the DNA matches it firmly. The listing skips clone size in some rows; elsewhere it reads once, few, many or a size class.

TRBV9,TRBJ2-3,TRBD2,.,TGTGCCAGCAACCCCGGGAGGGGCACAGATACGCAGTATTTT,CASNPGRGTDTQYF
TRBV6-1,TRBJ1-6,.,.,TGTGCCAGCAGTGCAGACAGCTATAATTCACCCCTCCACTTT,CASSADSYNSPLHF
TRBV27,TRBJ2-3,.,.,TGTGCCAGCAGGTTTCTTGGGGGAGGAAAAGATACGCAGTATTTT,CASRFLGGGKDTQYF
TRBV19,TRBJ2-7,TRBD2,.,TGTGCCACTTTAGGCGGGAGCTCCTACGAGCAGTACTTC,CATLGGSSYEQYF
TRBV27,TRBJ1-1,.,.,TGTGCCAGCAGTGAAACAGGGTCTGAAGCTTTCTTT,CASSETGSEAFF
TRBV6-1,TRBJ1-2,.,.,TGTGCCAGCAGTGACCGGGACATTAACTATGGCTACACCTTC,CASSDRDINYGYTF
TRBV9,TRBJ2-1,.,once,TGTGCCAGCGGGGGGATTTACTCCTACAATGAGCAGTTCTTC,CASGGIYSYNEQFF
TRBV2,TRBJ2-3,.,.,TGTGCCAGCAGTCCACTACTAGCCCCAAGCACAGATACGCAGTATTTT,CASSPLLAPSTDTQYF
TRBV9,TRBJ2-5,TRBD2,.,TGTGCCAGCAGCGTAAATCTAGCGGGAGAACCAGAGACCCAGTACTTC,CASSVNLAGEPETQYF
TRBV28,TRBJ2-7,.,.,TGTGCCAGCAGTTTAGGAGGGATCTACGAGCAGTACTTC,CASSLGGIYEQYF
TRBV10-3,TRBJ2-1,TRBD1,.,TGTGCCATCAGTAGGACAGGGCTGGATGAGCAGTTCTTC,CAISRTGLDEQFF
TRBV7-9,TRBJ2-3,TRBD1,.,TGTGCCAGCAGCTCCGGGACAGGGGTCACAGATACGCAGTATTTT,CASSSGTGVTDTQYF
TRBV6-5,TRBJ2-5,TRBD1,.,TGTGCCAGCAGTTTCCTGACAGGGCAAGAGACCCAGTACTTC,CASSFLTGQETQYF
TRBV5-1,TRBJ2-1,TRBD2,.,TGCGCCAGCAGCTTAACTAGCGGGAGCGGCAATGAGCAGTTCTTC,CASSLTSGSGNEQFF
TRBV6-1,TRBJ1-5,.,.,TGTGCCAGCAGTGAAAGATGGGCAGGGGTTGGGTCCCAGCATTTT,CASSERWAGVGSQHF
TRBV14,TRBJ2-1,TRBD2,.,TGTGCCAGCAGCCCCCTAGGCAATAGCGGGCCTTACAATGAGCAGTTCTTC,CASSPLGNSGPYNEQFF
TRBV7-9,TRBJ2-1,TRBD2,.,TGTGCCAGCAGCTCCCTTATCAGCGGGACTTACAATGAGCAGTTCTTC,CASSSLISGTYNEQFF
TRBV6-5,TRBJ2-1,.,.,TGTGCCAGCAGTGGTATCGGGAGTACCTACAATGAGCAGTTCTTC,CASSGIGSTYNEQFF
TRBV7-2,TRBJ1-1,.,.,TGTGCCAGCAGCTTAGATCCAGGGTTTGGCACTGAAGCTTTCTTT,CASSLDPGFGTEAFF
TRBV2,TRBJ2-7,TRBD2,.,TGTGCCAGCAGTGGGGGACTAGGTCTCTACGAGCAGTACTTC,CASSGGLGLYEQYF
TRBV10-2,TRBJ2-1,TRBD2,.,TGCGCCAGCAGTGAGGGGACTAGGTCCTACAATGAGCAGTTCTTC,CASSEGTRSYNEQFF
TRBV7-8,TRBJ1-3,.,.,TGTGCCAGCGTTCCGAACGGGAACTCTGGAAACACCATATATTTT,CASVPNGNSGNTIYF
TRBV6-6,TRBJ1-4,.,.,TGTGCCAGCAGTTACTCGAAGGGGTCGTCTAATGAAAAACTGTTTTTT,CASSYSKGSSNEKLFF
TRBV12-5,TRBJ2-7,TRBD2,.,TGTGCTAGTGGCGCGCCCGGGCTAGCGGAGACCTACGAGCAGTACTTC,CASGAPGLAETYEQYF
TRBV7-2,TRBJ2-1,TRBD2,.,TGTGCCAGCAGCTTATGGGGGACTAGCGGAATCAATGAGCAGTTCTTC,CASSLWGTSGINEQFF
TRBV27,TRBJ1-2,TRBD1,.,TGTGCCAGCAGTTACCGGGACAGCTATGGCTACACCTTC,CASSYRDSYGYTF
TRBV9,TRBJ2-2,.,.,TGTGCCAGCAGCGTATTAAGCGGTTTGACCGGGGAGCTGTTTTTT,CASSVLSGLTGELFF
TRBV10-3,TRBJ2-5,.,once,TGTGCCATCAGTGAGTCGACCCCCAGGGAAGGGGAGACCCAGTACTTC,CAISESTPREGETQYF
TRBV29-1,TRBJ2-7,TRBD1,.,TGCAGCGTTGCCAGACAGGGGAGGTCCTACGAGCAGTACTTC,CSVARQGRSYEQYF
TRBV7-3,TRBJ2-4,TRBD2,.,TGTGCCAGCAGCTTAATGGAGGGACTAGCGGGGATACTAGCCAAAAACATTCAGTACTTC,CASSLMEGLAGILAKNIQYF
TRBV19,TRBJ1-5,TRBD1,.,TGTGCCAGTAGTACCGGGGGACAGGCGCCGAGGTTCGATCAGCCCCAGCATTTT,CASSTGGQAPRFDQPQHF
TRBV5-5,TRBJ1-1,.,.,TGTGCCAGCAGTTCCGGGACACCCTATATGAACACTGAAGCTTTCTTT,CASSSGTPYMNTEAFF
TRBV18,TRBJ1-5,TRBD1,.,TGTGCCAGCTCACCAAGCCGGGACAGTGACAATCAGCCCCAGCATTTT,CASSPSRDSDNQPQHF
TRBV5-1,TRBJ1-5,.,.,TGCGCCAGCAGCTTGGAGGGGTTGGATCAGCCCCAGCATTTT,CASSLEGLDQPQHF
TRBV15,TRBJ2-1,TRBD2,.,TGTGCCACCAGCAGAGATTCCGGGACTAGCGGTCAATCTCAGTTCTTC,CATSRDSGTSGQSQFF
TRBV27,TRBJ2-3,.,.,TGTGCCTGCAAAGGACAAACCTCAGATACGCAGTATTTT,CACKGQTSDTQYF
TRBV30,TRBJ1-3,.,.,TGTGCCTGGAGTGGGGTGGGGGGTCGAGGAAACACCATATATTTT,CAWSGVGGRGNTIYF
TRBV2,TRBJ2-7,.,.,TGTGCCAGCATAGCTGGCTACGAGCAGTACTTC,CASIAGYEQYF
TRBV6-1,TRBJ1-1,.,.,TGTGCCAGCAGTGAAGTTCCCGTTACTGAAGCTTTCTTT,CASSEVPVTEAFF
TRBV19,TRBJ2-5,.,.,TGTGCCAGTACCACAGAAGGACAGTCGCAAGAGACCCAGTACTTC,CASTTEGQSQETQYF
TRBV4-2,TRBJ1-2,.,.,TGTGCCAGCAGCCTCGACCGTGACAGCTATGGCTACACCTTC,CASSLDRDSYGYTF
TRBV19,TRBJ2-7,TRBD2,.,TGTGCCAGTAGTCCGGGACTAGCGGGCTACGAGCAGTACTTC,CASSPGLAGYEQYF
TRBV6-6,TRBJ1-1,TRBD1,once,TGTGCCAGTCAAATCAGGGGGACTGAAGCTTTCTTT,CASQIRGTEAFF
TRBV7-8,TRBJ2-1,TRBD2,.,TGTGCCAGCAGCCGAGGACTAGCGGGAGGTTATAATGAGCAGTTCTTC,CASSRGLAGGYNEQFF
TRBV7-9,TRBJ1-2,TRBD1,.,TGTGCCAGCAGCACCAGTAGGCGGACAGGATTTAACTATGGCTACACCTTC,CASSTSRRTGFNYGYTF
TRBV7-8,TRBJ2-7,TRBD2,.,TGTGCCAGCAGCTCTATAGCGGGAGGAGGCTACGAGCAGTACTTC,CASSSIAGGGYEQYF
TRBV5-1,TRBJ2-3,TRBD2,.,TGCGCCAGCCAGGCGAGCGGGGAAAGCACAGATACGCAGTATTTT,CASQASGESTDTQYF
TRBV9,TRBJ2-7,.,once,TGTGCCAGCAGCGTAGGATCGGGTTCCTACGAGCAGTACTTC,CASSVGSGSYEQYF
TRBV27,TRBJ1-2,TRBD1,.,TGTGCCAGCAAGAGGGACAGATATTATAACTATGGCTACACCTTC,CASKRDRYYNYGYTF
TRBV19,TRBJ2-2,TRBD1,.,TGTGCCAGTAGTACCCTAGACAGGGGGCGCGTCGGGGAGCTGTTTTTT,CASSTLDRGRVGELFF
TRBV21-1,TRBJ1-5,.,once,TGTGCCAGCAGCTACACCCCCCCGGGGTATAGCAATCAGCCCCAGCATTTT,CASSYTPPGYSNQPQHF
TRBV5-6,TRBJ1-4,TRBD1,.,TGTGCCAGCAGCTGGACAGGGGGCTATGCAACTAATGAAAAACTGTTTTTT,CASSWTGGYATNEKLFF
TRBV6-5,TRBJ2-2,.,.,TGTGCCAGCATGCCAGCGAACACCGGGGAGCTGTTTTTT,CASMPANTGELFF
TRBV13,TRBJ2-7,.,.,TGTGCCAGCAGTTCACAGCCCTACGAGCAGTACTTC,CASSSQPYEQYF
TRBV7-3,TRBJ2-3,TRBD2,.,TGTGCCAGCAGCCTCGGACTAGCGGGAGTGGGATGGACAGATACGCAGTATTTT,CASSLGLAGVGWTDTQYF
TRBV11-2,TRBJ2-1,.,once,TGTGCCAGCAGCTTAGATCCTGTCAGGTCCCTTTTCAATGAGCAGTTCTTC,CASSLDPVRSLFNEQFF
TRBV11-3,TRBJ2-1,TRBD2,.,TGTGCCAGCAGCTCGCCGGGACTAGCGGGCAATGAGCAGTTCTTC,CASSSPGLAGNEQFF
TRBV4-3,TRBJ1-1,.,.,TGCGCCAGCAGCCAAGGACAGGTGAACACTGAAGCTTTCTTT,CASSQGQVNTEAFF
TRBV5-1,TRBJ2-2,.,once,TGCGCCAGCAGCCCCTACCAAGGGGACGGGGAGCTGTTTTTT,CASSPYQGDGELFF